This T cell receptor beta chain was identified during a study of OX40 agonist ivuxolimab in advanced cancers. Measured with immunoSEQ multiplex PCR; TCRdb has only the in-frame clones, and not every one. Among about 46,000 clones listed, about nine tenths were seen once. The CDR3 is 16 amino acids. Germline CDR1 reads SGHTS; CDR2 reads YDEGEE. The J segment lost 4 bases and the V segment lost 4 bases, leaving 5 bases of the junction unmatched. This clone was recorded only once. The sample consisted of CD4+ or CD8+ T cells sorted from blood, taken in a trial of the OX40 agonist ivuxolimab. This TCR came from an adult with an advanced solid tumor such as melanoma, head and neck, liver or kidney cancer. The chain uses TRBV5-8 and TRBJ2-3, with 14 bases lining up with TRBD2. CDR3 coding DNA: TGTGCCAGCAGCCCGGGACTAGCGGGAGTGGCAGATACGCAGTATTTT. Its translation is CASSPGLAGVADTQYF.